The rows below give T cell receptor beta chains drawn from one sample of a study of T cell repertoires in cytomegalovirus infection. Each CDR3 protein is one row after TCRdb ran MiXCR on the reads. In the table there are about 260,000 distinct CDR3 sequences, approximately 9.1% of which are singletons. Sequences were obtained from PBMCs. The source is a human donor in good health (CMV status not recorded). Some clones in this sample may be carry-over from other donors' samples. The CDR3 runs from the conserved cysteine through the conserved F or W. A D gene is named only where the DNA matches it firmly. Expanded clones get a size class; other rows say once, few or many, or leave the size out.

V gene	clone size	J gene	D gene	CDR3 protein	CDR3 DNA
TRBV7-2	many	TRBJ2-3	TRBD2	CASSFRGLGNSSTDTQYF	TGTGCCAGCAGCTTTAGGGGACTAGGCAACTCTAGCACAGATACGCAGTATTTT
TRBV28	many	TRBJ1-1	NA	CASNLNTEAFF	TGTGCCAGCAACTTGAACACTGAAGCTTTCTTT
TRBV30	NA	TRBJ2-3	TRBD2	CAWSVGLAGGDTQYF	TGTGCCTGGAGTGTAGGACTAGCGGGAGGAGATACGCAGTATTTT
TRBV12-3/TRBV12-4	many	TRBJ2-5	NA	CASKAEILQETQYF	TGTGCCAGCAAAGCAGAGATTTTACAAGAGACCCAGTACTTC
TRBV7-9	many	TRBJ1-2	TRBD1	CASSPTGDQGYTF	TGTGCCAGCAGCCCGACAGGGGATCAGGGCTACACCTTC
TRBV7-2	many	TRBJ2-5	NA	CASSFRVQETQYF	TGTGCCAGCAGCTTCCGAGTTCAAGAGACCCAGTACTTC
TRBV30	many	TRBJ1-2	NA	CAWTRGLDGYTF	TGTGCCTGGACCAGGGGATTGGATGGCTACACCTTC
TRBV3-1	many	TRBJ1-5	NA	CASSQDSIGLGNQPQHF	TGTGCCAGCAGCCAAGATTCGATAGGCCTTGGGAATCAGCCCCAGCATTTT
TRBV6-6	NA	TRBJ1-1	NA	CASGTGKGNTEAFF	TGTGCCAGTGGGACCGGAAAAGGGAACACTGAAGCTTTCTTT
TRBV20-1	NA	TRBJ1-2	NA	CSAPPGGEGYTF	TGCAGTGCCCCTCCGGGGGGAGAAGGCTACACCTTC
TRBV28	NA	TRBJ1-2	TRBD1	CASSETGGAGYGYTF	TGTGCCAGCAGCGAAACAGGGGGCGCGGGCTATGGCTACACCTTC
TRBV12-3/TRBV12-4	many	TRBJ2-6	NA	CASSTRGYGANVLTF	TGTGCCAGCAGCACTAGGGGGTATGGGGCCAACGTCCTGACTTTC
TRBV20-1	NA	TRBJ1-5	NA	CSASLSDYNQPQHF	TGCAGTGCTAGTTTATCGGATTACAATCAGCCCCAGCATTTT
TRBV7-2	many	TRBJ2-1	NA	CASSLVSVHEQFF	TGTGCCAGCAGCTTAGTCAGCGTCCATGAGCAGTTCTTC
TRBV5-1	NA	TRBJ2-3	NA	CASSPNPTQADTQYF	TGCGCCAGCAGCCCAAACCCTACACAGGCAGATACGCAGTATTTT
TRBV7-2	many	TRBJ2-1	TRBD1	CASSLARDRGQFF	TGTGCCAGCAGCTTAGCCCGGGACAGGGGTCAGTTCTTC
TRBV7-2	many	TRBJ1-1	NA	CASNWQGNTEAFF	TGTGCCAGCAATTGGCAGGGGAACACTGAAGCTTTCTTT
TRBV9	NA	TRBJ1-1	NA	CASSSGAGNLGTEAFF	TGTGCCAGCAGCTCAGGGGCGGGGAATCTGGGGACTGAAGCTTTCTTT
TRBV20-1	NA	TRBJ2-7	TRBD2	CSAVSGRDYEQYF	TGCAGTGCAGTTAGCGGGAGGGATTACGAGCAGTACTTC
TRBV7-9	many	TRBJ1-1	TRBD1	CASSLEGARNFNTEAFF	TGTGCCAGCAGCTTAGAGGGGGCGCGAAATTTCAACACTGAAGCTTTCTTT
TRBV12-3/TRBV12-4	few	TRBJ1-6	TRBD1	CASGPDRASPLHF	TGTGCCAGCGGCCCAGACAGGGCCTCACCCCTCCACTTT
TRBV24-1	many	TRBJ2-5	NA	CATSEPLGRETQYF	TGTGCCACCAGTGAACCTCTAGGGCGAGAGACCCAGTACTTC
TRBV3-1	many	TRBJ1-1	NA	CASSQELPGWGGENTEAFF	TGTGCCAGCAGCCAAGAGCTCCCAGGGTGGGGGGGCGAGAACACTGAAGCTTTCTTT
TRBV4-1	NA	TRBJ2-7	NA	CASSHILRDGYEQYF	TGCGCCAGCAGCCACATACTCCGGGACGGATACGAGCAGTACTTC
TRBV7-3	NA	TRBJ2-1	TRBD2	CASSQTSGGAFEQFF	TGTGCCAGCAGCCAAACCAGCGGGGGGGCCTTCGAGCAGTTCTTC
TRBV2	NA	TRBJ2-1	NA	CASSEASGEQFF	TGTGCCAGCAGTGAAGCTAGTGGTGAGCAGTTCTTC
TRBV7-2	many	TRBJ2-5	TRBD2	CASSSNLLAGRETQYF	TGTGCCAGCAGCTCCAACCTTCTAGCGGGGAGAGAGACCCAGTACTTC
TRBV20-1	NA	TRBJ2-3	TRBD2	CSARLRTSGVEDTQYF	TGCAGTGCTAGGCTTCGAACTAGCGGGGTGGAAGATACGCAGTATTTT
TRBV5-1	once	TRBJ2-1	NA	CASSLTGSNEQFF	TGCGCCAGCAGCTTGACGGGGTCCAATGAGCAGTTCTTC
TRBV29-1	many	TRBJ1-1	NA	CSVSSSLNTEAFF	TGCAGCGTTTCGTCCAGCTTGAACACTGAAGCTTTCTTT
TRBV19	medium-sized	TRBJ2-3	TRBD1	CASSMGQGPDTQYF	TGTGCCAGTAGTATGGGACAGGGGCCAGATACGCAGTATTTT
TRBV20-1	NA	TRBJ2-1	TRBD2	CSAFTLSGGAYNEQFF	TGCAGTGCTTTCACCCTTAGCGGGGGAGCCTACAATGAGCAGTTCTTC
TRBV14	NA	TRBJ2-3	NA	CASSQELGAHTQYF	TGTGCCAGCAGCCAAGAATTAGGGGCCCATACGCAGTATTTT
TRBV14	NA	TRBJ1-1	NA	CASSRGIPSNTEAFF	TGTGCCAGCAGCCGAGGAATCCCATCAAACACTGAAGCTTTCTTT
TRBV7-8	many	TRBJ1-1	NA	CASSLARVRGAETEAFF	TGTGCCAGCAGCTTAGCCAGGGTGAGGGGCGCGGAAACTGAAGCTTTCTTT
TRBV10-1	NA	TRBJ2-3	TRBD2	CASSESLAGGPNTQYF	TGCGCCAGCAGTGAGTCTCTAGCGGGAGGGCCTAATACGCAGTATTTT
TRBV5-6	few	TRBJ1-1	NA	CASSLWQTNTEAFF	TGTGCCAGCAGCTTGTGGCAGACAAACACTGAAGCTTTCTTT
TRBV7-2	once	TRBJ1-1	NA	CTNSPGTEAFF	TGTACCAACAGCCCCGGCACTGAAGCTTTCTTT